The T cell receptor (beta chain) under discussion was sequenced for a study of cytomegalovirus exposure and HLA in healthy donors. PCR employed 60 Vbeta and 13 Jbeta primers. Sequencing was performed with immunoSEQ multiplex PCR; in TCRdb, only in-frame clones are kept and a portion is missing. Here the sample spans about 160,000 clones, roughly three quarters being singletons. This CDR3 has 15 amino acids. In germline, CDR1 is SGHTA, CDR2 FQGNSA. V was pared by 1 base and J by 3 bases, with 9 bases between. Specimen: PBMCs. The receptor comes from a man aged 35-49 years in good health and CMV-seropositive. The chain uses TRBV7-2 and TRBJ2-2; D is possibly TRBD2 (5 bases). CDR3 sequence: CASSLGPGDTGELFF. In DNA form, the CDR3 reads TGTGCCAGCAGCTTAGGGCCCGGGGACACCGGGGAGCTGTTTTTT.